The entry that follows covers one TCR beta chain sequence. What it binds is unknown. The record originates from a study of shared clonotypes between healthy human individuals. Study summary: There were three CD4 naive, three CD4 memory, two CD8 naive and one CD8 memory plates per donor. Findings of the study overall: Across subsets, estimated richness was generally greater for naive than for memory populations. Generation probabilities were higher for clonotypes shared across all four sorted-subset donors than for unshared ones.

Using immunoSEQ multiplex PCR, the repertoire was profiled, and TCRdb retains in-frame clones only, with some absent. The table has more than 400,000 clones, roughly 95% seen once. Germline CDR1 and CDR2: SGHRS and YFSETQ. The CDR3 runs 15 residues. Trimming took 4 bases from V and 0 from J, leaving 13 bases between them. Adults of Caucasian background living in Nashville, Tennessee made up all donors. Sequencing input: naive CD4+ T cells sorted from blood. Specified subset: CD45RA+ positively selected. The rearrangement links TRBV5-1 to TRBJ1-2; D perhaps matches TRBD1 (6 bases). The origin of this receptor is a woman aged 30 to 39 in good health. As DNA, the CDR3 is TGCGCCAGCAGCATGACAGGCCCTTCTAACTATGGCTACACCTTC. Its translation is CASSMTGPSNYGYTF.